A single sample gave rise to the 8 T cell receptor beta chains below, sequenced in a study of T cell changes during pregnancy in multiple sclerosis (dated 2019 in TCRdb). Library method: the immunoSEQ multiplex PCR assay. Here the immuneACCESS table is served through TCRdb, limited to in-frame sequences with V and J called. Missing clones are a known gap in these copies; in checked studies unresolved V genes cover under half, and the rest lacks a known reason. Counted in this sample were around 60,000 clones; 93% of them appeared once. The ten most abundant clones make up approximately 0.36% of the sample. Source: CD4+ T cells from peripheral blood mononuclear cells, taken before pregnancy. All receptors derive from a female donor with multiple sclerosis, enrolled in a pregnancy study.

The chain joins TRBV11-3 to TRBJ1-5; the D gene is possibly TRBD1 (6 bases). This CDR3 spans 17 amino acids. V lost 2 bases to trimming and J lost 4 bases, with 18 bases between them. The germline CDR1 and CDR2 sequences are SGHNT and YENEEA. This CDR3 is CASSLSGELTDNQPQHF. CDR3 in DNA: TGTGCCAGCAGCTTATCAGGGGAGCTTACGGATAATCAGCCCCAGCATTTT.

V is TRBV10-3 and J is TRBJ1-1; 9 nucleotides align to TRBD1. The V and J ends lost 10 bases and 4 bases, in that order; junction bases with no gene match: 7. Per germline, CDR1 ENHRY and CDR2 SYGVKD. The CDR3 runs 13 residues. In nucleotides, the CDR3 is TGTGCCACGGGGGGACAGGGCGTCACTGAAGCTTTCTTT. Its protein is CATGGQGVTEAFF.

V gene TRBV29-1 combines with J gene TRBJ2-4; D gene unclear. Germline CDR1 reads SQVTM; CDR2 reads ANQGSEA. Trimming removed 4 bases at V and 9 bases at J, with 16 bases between. The CDR3 spans 13 residues. CDR3 coding DNA: TGCAGCGTTGTCAGCGTCCCGTTTGGCATTCAGTACTTC. Amino acid sequence: CSVVSVPFGIQYF.

The rearrangement links TRBV11-2 to TRBJ1-2, with D maybe TRBD1 (5 bases). CDR1 and CDR2 (germline): SGHAT, FQNNGV. Trimming removed 5 bases at V and 3 bases at J, with 13 bases between. This CDR3 region has 14 residues. Written as DNA, the CDR3 is TGTGCCAGCAGCGAAGGCAGGGTCGACTATGGCTACACCTTC. Protein: CASSEGRVDYGYTF.

The chain is built from TRBV5-1 and TRBJ1-4, with D possibly TRBD1 on 6 matching bases. The CDR3 sequence is 15 residues long. The germline V and J ends were trimmed by 3 bases and 5 bases, with 14 bases remaining between them. From germline, CDR1 is SGHRS and CDR2 YFSETQ. CDR3 loop: CASSSSGVRNEKLFF. The CDR3 DNA sequence: TGCGCCAGCAGCTCCTCAGGGGTCCGGAATGAAAAACTGTTTTTT.

In DNA form, the CDR3 reads TGTGCCAGTAGTATCTCGGGTCCCGGGGAGCTGTTTTTT. It translates to CASSISGPGELFF. This chain links TRBV19 with TRBJ2-2; D ambiguous. The CDR3 contains 13 residues. Germline values: CDR1 LNHDA, CDR2 SQIVND (reference sequence). The V end lost 3 bases, the J end lost 6 bases, and 8 bases lay between the germline ends.

The chain recombines TRBV29-1 with TRBJ2-1; D perhaps matches TRBD1 (6 bases). The germline V and J ends were trimmed by 3 bases and 0 bases, with 21 bases remaining between them. This CDR3 has 18 amino acids. Germline-derived CDR1 and CDR2 are SQVTM and ANQGSEA. The CDR3 sequence: CSVDPQGRLDSSYNEQFF. CDR3 sequence (DNA): TGCAGCGTTGATCCCCAAGGGCGTCTGGACAGCTCCTACAATGAGCAGTTCTTC.

This chain uses TRBV1 with TRBJ2-5; the table's D call of TRBD2 was not tested on the DNA. TRBV1 is a documented pseudogene. This CDR3 has 18 residues. The CDR3 sequence: CTSSQTRTSGREQETQYF. For the CDR3, the DNA is TGCACCAGCAGCCAAACCCGGACTAGCGGGAGAGAACAAGAGACCCAGTACTTC.